This paragraph covers one T cell receptor (beta chain) sequence. Its antigen is as yet unknown. This sample was taken from a study of glioma-infiltrating T cells after dendritic cell vaccination. The CDR3 contains 15 residues. TCRB CDR3 was amplified from 2 ug genomic DNA or less. The primer mix had 60 V beta and 13 J beta primers. Clones were sequenced by immunoSEQ multiplex PCR, and TCRdb holds only the in-frame ones, with some missing. Altogether about 73,000 clones are present, about 80% being singletons, with the ten largest covering under 2.5%. General observations from the study: Higher pretreatment TIL content predicted longer progression-free time and survival. Complete blood and tumor specimen sets were limited to few patients.

The source is a human donor with glioblastoma. The J gene is TRBJ1-4, the V gene TRBV21-1; the D call of TRBD1 is as the table states it, not checked on the DNA. TRBV21-1 represents a pseudogene. The material was blood, obtained before dendritic cell vaccination. The CDR3 DNA reads as TGTGCCAGCAGCAAAATGGGACAGGGAGACGAAAAACTGTTTTTT. Protein: CASSKMGQGDEKLFF.